This T cell receptor beta chain was sequenced during a study of control samples from healthy donors and cancer patients. Generated by immunoSEQ multiplex PCR, the TCRdb table keeps only in-frame clones and is missing some. The table shows approximately 140,000 clones, with 75% to 90% occurring only once. The table lists this clone with a count of one. Specimen: blood. This TCR derives from a woman aged 25-40 years in good health.

The CDR3 here is CASTPTSGSPYEQYF. The CDR3 DNA reads as TGTGCCAGCACCCCAACTAGCGGGAGCCCCTACGAGCAGTACTTC. The chain links TRBV7-2 to TRBJ2-7, with 11 bases lining up with TRBD2. Germline-derived CDR1 and CDR2 are SGHTA and FQGNSA. This CDR3 has 15 residues. V lost 7 bases to trimming and J lost 2 bases; unmatched junction nucleotides: 7.